This is a list of T cell receptor beta chains from one sample in a study of T cell repertoires in cytomegalovirus infection. TCRdb independently ran MiXCR on the reads; one entry per CDR3 protein. The sample has about 34,000 distinct CDR3 sequences, roughly half seen once; the top ten hold around nine tenths. The antigens these receptors bind are not known. The sample was CD8+ T cells from cultured PBMCs, taken from culture after CMV antigen stimulation. The receptors stem from a human donor in good health (CMV status not recorded). Some clones in this sample may be carry-over from other donors' samples. The CDR3 runs from the conserved cysteine through the conserved F or W. A D gene is named only where the DNA matches it firmly. Clone size is not always given. Where it is, it says once, few, many or a class for expanded clones.

v_call: TRBV7-9
d_call: .
clone_size: few
j_call: TRBJ2-1
cdr3_aa: CASSLVTGSYNEQFF
cdr3_nt: TGTGCCAGCAGCTTAGTAACTGGCTCCTACAATGAGCAGTTCTTC

v_call: TRBV7-2
d_call: .
clone_size: .
j_call: TRBJ2-7
cdr3_aa: CASSSSSYEQYF
cdr3_nt: TGTGCCAGCAGCTCCAGCTCCTACGAGCAGTACTTC

v_call: TRBV7-9
d_call: .
clone_size: .
j_call: TRBJ2-1
cdr3_aa: CASDWTPRGYNEQFF
cdr3_nt: TGTGCCAGCGATTGGACTCCCCGAGGGTACAATGAGCAGTTCTTC

v_call: TRBV11-3
d_call: TRBD1
clone_size: .
j_call: TRBJ2-1
cdr3_aa: CASGWGDRGYNEQFF
cdr3_nt: TGTGCCAGCGGTTGGGGGGACAGGGGGTACAATGAGCAGTTCTTC

v_call: TRBV7-8
d_call: TRBD2
clone_size: few
j_call: TRBJ2-1
cdr3_aa: CASRGLAGGLYNEQFF
cdr3_nt: TGTGCCAGCAGGGGACTAGCGGGAGGTCTCTACAATGAGCAGTTCTTC

v_call: TRBV7-9
d_call: TRBD2
clone_size: .
j_call: TRBJ2-7
cdr3_aa: CASRGGDSYEQYF
cdr3_nt: TGTGCCAGCAGGGGGGGGGACTCCTACGAGCAGTACTTC

v_call: TRBV7-6
d_call: TRBD2
clone_size: .
j_call: TRBJ2-3
cdr3_aa: CASRHPPGLAEFTDTQYF
cdr3_nt: TGTGCCAGCAGACATCCTCCGGGACTAGCGGAATTCACAGATACGCAGTATTTT

v_call: TRBV27
d_call: TRBD1
clone_size: .
j_call: TRBJ2-1
cdr3_aa: CASGTGVHEQFF
cdr3_nt: TGTGCCAGCGGGACAGGGGTCCATGAGCAGTTCTTC

v_call: TRBV2
d_call: .
clone_size: .
j_call: TRBJ1-6
cdr3_aa: CASNSGPNSPLHF
cdr3_nt: TGTGCCAGCAATTCAGGGCCTAATTCACCCCTCCACTTT

v_call: TRBV5-1
d_call: TRBD1
clone_size: .
j_call: TRBJ1-4
cdr3_aa: CASSWGQESTNEKLFF
cdr3_nt: TGCGCCAGCAGCTGGGGACAGGAATCGACTAATGAAAAACTGTTTTTT

v_call: TRBV6-6
d_call: TRBD1
clone_size: .
j_call: TRBJ2-1
cdr3_aa: CASRDSGQSSYNEQFF
cdr3_nt: TGTGCCAGCAGAGACTCGGGACAGAGCTCCTACAATGAGCAGTTCTTC

v_call: TRBV7-2
d_call: .
clone_size: few
j_call: TRBJ2-1
cdr3_aa: CASSLYARGLGDEQFF
cdr3_nt: TGTGCCAGCAGCTTATATGCCCGTGGGTTAGGTGATGAGCAGTTCTTC

v_call: TRBV4-1
d_call: .
clone_size: .
j_call: TRBJ2-5
cdr3_aa: CASSQDAGGDWETQYF
cdr3_nt: TGCGCCAGCAGCCAAGATGCCGGGGGCGACTGGGAGACCCAGTACTTC

v_call: TRBV7-2
d_call: TRBD2
clone_size: .
j_call: TRBJ2-3
cdr3_aa: CASSPLGGSDTDTQYF
cdr3_nt: TGTGCCAGCAGCCCCCTCGGCGGGAGTGATACAGATACGCAGTATTTT

v_call: TRBV7-6
d_call: .
clone_size: .
j_call: TRBJ1-2
cdr3_aa: CASTNPGKDGYTF
cdr3_nt: TGTGCCAGCACCAACCCCGGGAAGGATGGCTACACCTTC

v_call: TRBV14
d_call: TRBD1
clone_size: few
j_call: TRBJ1-2
cdr3_aa: CASSRDRGNYGYTF
cdr3_nt: TGTGCCAGCAGCCGGGACAGGGGGAACTATGGCTACACCTTC

v_call: TRBV7-8
d_call: TRBD1
clone_size: once
j_call: TRBJ1-2
cdr3_aa: CASSLGQALSNYGYTF
cdr3_nt: TGTGCCAGCAGCTTGGGACAGGCGCTATCTAACTATGGCTACACCTTC

v_call: TRBV11-2
d_call: .
clone_size: .
j_call: TRBJ2-3
cdr3_aa: CASSDRAKEARDTQYF
cdr3_nt: TGTGCCAGCAGCGATAGAGCCAAGGAAGCGCGGGATACGCAGTATTTT

v_call: TRBV7-2
d_call: .
clone_size: .
j_call: TRBJ2-7
cdr3_aa: CASSLALASPYEQYF
cdr3_nt: TGTGCCAGCAGCTTAGCCCTAGCGAGTCCCTACGAGCAGTACTTC

v_call: TRBV28
d_call: TRBD2
clone_size: .
j_call: TRBJ2-3
cdr3_aa: CASSWGLAGFSDTQYF
cdr3_nt: TGTGCCAGCAGTTGGGGGCTAGCGGGGTTTTCAGATACGCAGTATTTT